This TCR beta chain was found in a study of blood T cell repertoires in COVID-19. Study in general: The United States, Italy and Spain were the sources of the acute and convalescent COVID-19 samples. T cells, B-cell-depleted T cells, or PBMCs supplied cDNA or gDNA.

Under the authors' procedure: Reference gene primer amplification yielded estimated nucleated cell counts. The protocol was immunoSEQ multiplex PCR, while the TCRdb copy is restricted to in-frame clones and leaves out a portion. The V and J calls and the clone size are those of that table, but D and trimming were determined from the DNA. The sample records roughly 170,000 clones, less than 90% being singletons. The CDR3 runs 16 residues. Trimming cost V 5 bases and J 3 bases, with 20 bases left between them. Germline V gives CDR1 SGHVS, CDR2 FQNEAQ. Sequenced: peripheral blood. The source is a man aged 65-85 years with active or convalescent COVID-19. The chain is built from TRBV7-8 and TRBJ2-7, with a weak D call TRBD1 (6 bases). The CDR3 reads CASSPVAGVLGYEQYF. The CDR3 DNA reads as TGTGCCAGCAGCCCCGTGGCAGGGGTCTTAGGCTACGAGCAGTACTTC. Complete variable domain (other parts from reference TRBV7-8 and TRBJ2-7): GAGVSQSPRYKVAKRGQDVALRCDPISGHVSLFWYQQALGQGPEFLTYFQNEAQLDKSGLPSDRFFAERPEGSVSTLKIQRTQQEDSAVYLCASSPVAGVLGYEQYFGPGTRLTVT.